This TCR beta chain originates from a study of blood T cell repertoires in COVID-19 (dated by TCRdb to about 2020). Broadly, across the study: Samples covering the acute and convalescent phases of COVID-19 were provided by collaborators in the United States, Italy and Spain. The prospective study material was composed of cDNA or gDNA derived from T cells, B-cell-depleted T cells, or PBMCs. The dataset comprised deeply sampled blood TCRbeta repertoires from subjects exposed to, actively infected with, or recovered from COVID-19. The repertoires were released in a freely available public database intended as a resource for research on the immune response to SARS-CoV-2. The samples were drawn from the first 160 participants of the ongoing ImmuneRACE study and from 950 to 1,500 subjects provided by 6 global collaborators. Nearly every sample came with metadata listing a de-identified subject ID, COVID-19 status, age in years and sex. Where HLA class I and class II types were available, the types were taken from metadata supplied by the sample provider, not from assay-based typing. Broad study findings and their caveats: The amount of clinical and demographic metadata varied by source and participant and was provided uncurated.

Concerning this clone: The antigen it recognizes is unknown. Base qualities are not at hand, and no much larger clone is one base apart.

TCRbeta CDR3 regions were amplified from genomic DNA using the immunoSEQ Assay, a bias-controlled multiplex PCR. On the study's bioinformatics: The number of nucleated cells in each sample was estimated from the amplification of reference gene primers within the assay. Sequence reads were collapsed and filtered to measure the absolute abundance of every unique TCRbeta CDR3 rearrangement. For each sample, productive Simpson clonality was calculated by taking the square root of Simpson's diversity index across productive rearrangements. Sourced from immuneACCESS, this table was stored by TCRdb with only in-frame sequences that have V and J called. A share of the clones is absent; for the studies checked, an unresolved V gene accounts for under half, and the remainder has no known explanation. Clone size and V and J calls were adopted from that table, with D and trimming inferred from the DNA. This sample comprises under 350,000 clones, approximately 83% of them detected only once. The top ten clonotypes cover about an eighth of the sample.

The germline V gene yields SGHAT for CDR1 and FQNNGV for CDR2. Trimming leaves V shorter by 3 bases and J shorter by 14 bases, with the junction holding 9 bases beyond the gene matches. The CDR3 holds 13 amino acids from the cysteine to the phenylalanine. CDR3 DNA only is kept here, 39 bases in frame from base 1. Collaborating institutions collected whole blood in K2EDTA tubes following their own protocols. For TCRbeta analysis, collaborator samples were shipped as frozen whole blood, as isolated PBMCs, or as DNA extracted from either sample type. This sequence originates from a human donor in a cohort sampled during active COVID-19. Sequenced: peripheral blood. The chain is assembled from TRBV11-2 and TRBJ2-1, and TRBD2 matches 8 of the central bases. For the CDR3, the sequence is CASSFPGRAGEFF. The DNA sequence is TGTGCCAGCAGCTTTCCCGGGAGAGCGGGGGAGTTCTTC. Here the CDR3 is joined to the reference TRBV11-2 and TRBJ2-1 genes, and the full variable domain is: EAGVAQSPRYKIIEKRQSVAFWCNPISGHATLYWYQQILGQGPKLLIQFQNNGVVDDSQLPKDRFSAERLKGVDSTLKIQPAKLEDSAVYLCASSFPGRAGEFFGPGTRLTVL.